This T cell receptor (beta chain) was identified in a study of T cell responses to AZD1222 COVID-19 vaccine. For the study at large: Pooling was applied to second doses at about 4 or about 12 weeks. Study results and caveats: AZD1222 recipients seropositive at baseline numbered only 5 or 6. There were vaccine-associated CD4 TCRs across spike, dominant at 160-218 and 743-854.

Some clones are missing from TCRdb's copy, which holds only in-frame ones; the method was immunoSEQ multiplex PCR. The table includes 160,000 or so clones, 90% to 95% detected once. This clone was counted a single time. Its antigen is unidentified. J lost 4 bases, V lost 0 bases, and 8 bases had no gene match. This CDR3 has 17 amino acids. The V gene's germline CDR1 is SGHRS and CDR2 YFSETQ. This sequence originates from an adult in good health. The sequencing here drew on peripheral blood, taken on day 0 of AZD1222 vaccination. The chain is built from TRBV5-1 and TRBJ1-5; 9 bases align to TRBD1. The CDR3 DNA sequence: TGCGCCAGCAGCTTGGAACCCATCGGACAGGGGAATCAGCCCCAGCATTTT. It codes for CASSLEPIGQGNQPQHF. Based on the CDR3 plus reference TRBV5-1 and TRBJ1-5, the full variable domain is KAGVTQTPRYLIKTRGQQVTLSCSPISGHRSVSWYQQTPGQGLQFLFEYFSETQRNKGNFPGRFSGRQFSNSRSEMNVSTLELGDSALYLCASSLEPIGQGNQPQHFGDGTRLSIL.